This T cell receptor beta chain was sequenced during a study of blood T cells in healthy people across ages. Germline CDR1 is LGHNA and CDR2 is YSLEER. The CDR3 totals 16 residues. Of note for this clonotype: One end of the junction does not line up with germline, which may come from a read error.

The second PCR ran 7 to 11 cycles with a sample-barcoded 5' primer and J-beta primers. Each TCR beta cDNA got a 12-nucleotide random molecular identifier. TCRdb reprocessed the 5' RACE reads with MiXCR, giving one entry per CDR3 protein. The sample has 2 million or so distinct CDR3 sequences; less than 50% are singletons. The TCR originated in a woman aged 40 to 50 in good health. The source material was blood. V is TRBV4-3 and J is TRBJ1-1; TRBD1 is a possible D gene (6 bases). CDR3 DNA sequence: TGCGCCAGCAGCCAAGTCGGGGGCGCGACGAACATTGAAGCTTTCTTT. Translation: CASSQVGGATNIEAFF.